A single sample gave rise to the 25 T cell receptor beta chains below, sequenced in a study of Ad26.COV2.S vaccination and SARS-CoV-2 variants. The data were produced by immunoSEQ multiplex PCR, yet TCRdb's version contains in-frame clones alone and is incomplete. The top ten clones hold roughly 6% of a sample with about 330,000 clones, 90% of them seen once. As for treatment: some 20 received Ad26.COV2.S at low or high dose, single or two shots; about 5 received placebo; per-sample allocation not given. The investigators took samples on day 63 after the first vaccine or placebo injection. Sequencing used peripheral blood, obtained in a trial of Ad26.COV2.S vaccine versus placebo. The receptor set was obtained from a person between 18 and 65 years old who received the Ad26.COV2.S COVID-19 vaccine or a placebo.

The gene calls are TRBV6-6 and TRBJ2-1; D could derive from TRBD1 or TRBD2 (6 bases each). V was trimmed by 2 bases and J by 0 bases, leaving 11 bases between them. Germline V gene sequence: CDR1 MNHNY, CDR2 SVGAGI (reference sequence). The CDR3 is made up of 16 amino acids. CDR3 sequence: CASSYGGPSSYNEQFF. DNA for the CDR3: TGTGCCAGCAGTTACGGGGGGCCTAGCTCCTACAATGAGCAGTTCTTC.

The J gene is TRBJ1-6, the V gene TRBV19; no definite D call. V dropped 1 base and J dropped 8 bases, with 12 bases sitting between them. Germline V gene lookup returns CDR1 LNHDA and CDR2 SQIVND (reference sequence). This CDR3 is built from 15 residues. CDR3 sequence: CASSIGTGGDSPLHF. DNA of the CDR3: TGTGCCAGTAGTATAGGGACTGGCGGGGATTCACCCCTCCACTTT. The full variable domain, its missing parts supplied by reference TRBV19 and TRBJ1-6, is DGGITQSPKYLFRKEGQNVTLSCEQNLNHDAMYWYRQDPGQGLRLIYYSQIVNDFQKGDIAEGYSVSREKKESFPLTVTSAQKNPTAFYLCASSIGTGGDSPLHFGNGTRLTVT.

In its sample, this clone was seen a few times. The chain joins TRBV10-1 to TRBJ2-7; weak D call: TRBD2 (7 bases). Germline assignment: CDR1 WNHNN and CDR2 SYGVQD (reference sequence). Trimming took off 0 bases at V and 2 bases at J, with 14 bases between the two ends. This CDR3 is built from 16 residues. The CDR3 DNA sequence: TGCGCCAGCAGTGAGTCGGTAGGGGGGGCCACCTACGAGCAGTACTTC. This sequence encodes CASSESVGGATYEQYF.

The chain combines TRBV6-5 with TRBJ1-2, with D unclear. Between the trimmed V and J ends, which lost 5 bases and 4 bases, there was a span of 11 bases. Per germline, CDR1 MNHEY and CDR2 SVGAGI. The CDR3 has 13 amino acids. The CDR3 here is CASSPTWGYGYTF. CDR3 sequence (DNA): TGTGCCAGCAGTCCGACATGGGGCTATGGCTACACCTTC.

V and J are TRBV25-1 and TRBJ1-1; 8 bases align to TRBD1. There are 13 residues in the CDR3. CDR1 MGHDK and CDR2 SYGVNS come from the germline V gene. V shed 3 bases and J 4 bases; nucleotides not matched to a gene: 1. CDR3 sequence: CASSDTGGTEAFF. As DNA, the CDR3 is TGTGCCAGCAGTGATACAGGGGGCACTGAAGCTTTCTTT.

The chain recombines TRBV7-8 with TRBJ1-5, with TRBD1 matching over 7 bases. J lost 2 bases, V lost 2 bases, and 9 bases had no gene match. The CDR3 contains 17 residues. Germline CDR1 and CDR2: SGHVS and FQNEAQ. CDR3 in amino acids: CASSLIPPGQRNQPQHF. CDR3 nucleotides: TGTGCCAGCAGCTTAATCCCTCCGGGACAGCGCAATCAGCCCCAGCATTTT.

In this sample, this clone turned up once. The gene calls are TRBV4-1 and TRBJ1-4; D gene ambiguous. CDR1 and CDR2 from the germline V gene are MGHRA and YSYEKL. V lost 1 base and J 3 bases, leaving 21 bases between the germline ends. CDR3 size: 19 residues. CDR3 loop: CASSQVRAPSLGANEKLFF. In DNA form, the CDR3 reads TGCGCCAGCAGCCAAGTCCGTGCCCCTTCCCTTGGGGCTAATGAAAAACTGTTTTTT.

The J gene is TRBJ1-4, the V gene TRBV18; D is undetermined. V lost 5 bases to trimming and J lost 8 bases, with 15 bases between them. The CDR3 has 14 residues. CDR1 and CDR2 (germline): KGHSH, LQKENI. CDR3 loop: CASSATRSDEKLFF. CDR3 sequence (DNA): TGTGCCAGCTCAGCAACTAGGAGCGACGAAAAACTGTTTTTT.

The chain employs TRBV6-6 and TRBJ1-4; the match to TRBD1 covers 8 bases. The V and J ends lost 5 bases and 0 bases, in that order; junction bases with no gene match: 11. The CDR3 is 18 residues long. Germline V gives CDR1 MNHNY, CDR2 SVGAGI (reference sequence). This chain's CDR3 is CASSRLYSTGATNEKLFF. CDR3 nucleotide sequence: TGTGCCAGCAGTCGCCTATACTCGACAGGGGCAACTAATGAAAAACTGTTTTTT.

V is TRBV6-6 and J is TRBJ1-1; 9 bases map to TRBD1. The V gene's germline CDR1 is MNHNY and CDR2 SVGAGI (reference sequence). The CDR3 covers 14 residues. V gave up 8 bases and J gave up 5 bases; unmatched junction bases: 9. The CDR3 protein is CASGPGDRETEAFF. The CDR3 DNA is TGTGCCAGCGGCCCCGGGGACAGGGAAACTGAAGCTTTCTTT.

This clone occurred once. This CDR3 reads CASGRGQKTYEQYF. CDR3 DNA sequence: TGTGCCAGCGGGAGGGGACAGAAGACCTACGAGCAGTACTTC. The chain carries TRBV6-6 and TRBJ2-7, with D possibly being TRBD1 or TRBD2 (7 bases each). Germline CDR1 is MNHNY and CDR2 is SVGAGI (reference sequence). V lost 8 bases, J lost 2 bases, and 16 bases lay in between. The CDR3 is made up of 14 amino acids.

J is TRBJ1-1 and V is TRBV4-3; D is uncertain. There are 15 residues in the CDR3. The V end was cut by 0 bases, the J end by 4 bases, with 12 bases between. Germline V gene sequence: CDR1 LGHNA, CDR2 YSLEER. The CDR3 nucleotides read TGCGCCAGCAGCCAAGAAGTAGAAGGACGCACTGAAGCTTTCTTT. Translating it yields CASSQEVEGRTEAFF.

A single count supports this clone. This chain links TRBV6-2 or TRBV6-3 with TRBJ1-2; 7 positions agree with TRBD1. CDR3 size: 15 residues. CDR1 and CDR2 (germline): MNHEY, SVGEGT. V lost 1 base and J lost 4; bases outside the gene matches: 6. CDR3 coding DNA: TGTGCCAGCAGTTACTGGGGGACAGAGACCTATGGCTACACCTTC. Protein product: CASSYWGTETYGYTF.

The V and J genes are TRBV7-2 and TRBJ2-5, with D perhaps matching TRBD2 (6 bases). The CDR3 has 15 residues. Germline CDR1 and CDR2: SGHTA and FQGNSA. V lost 4 bases and J lost 5, with 17 bases in between. CDR3 DNA: TGTGCCAGCAGCTCCTGGGGGGACCTCGGGGAGACCCAGTACTTC. Protein: CASSSWGDLGETQYF.

The V and J genes are TRBV18 and TRBJ1-4, with 7 bases lining up with TRBD1. Germline CDR1 is KGHSH and CDR2 is LQKENI. V was clipped by 3 bases and J by 4 bases; unmatched bases: 2. This CDR3 spans 14 amino acids. The CDR3 loop reads CASSPTGLNEKLFF. CDR3 DNA sequence: TGTGCCAGCTCACCGACAGGGCTTAATGAAAAACTGTTTTTT.

This clone was recorded once. The rearrangement uses TRBV19 and TRBJ2-7; D is perhaps TRBD2 (6 bases). Germline lookup yields CDR1 LNHDA and CDR2 SQIVND (reference sequence). The length of the CDR3 is 15 residues. Trimming took off 5 bases at V and 1 base at J, with 15 bases between the two ends. The CDR3 sequence: CASSPRTTISYEQYF. In DNA, the CDR3 is TGTGCCAGTAGTCCACGGACTACCATTTCCTACGAGCAGTACTTC.

V is TRBV7-2 and J is TRBJ2-5; TRBD2 matches at 7 bases. CDR3 size: 18 residues. In germline, CDR1 is SGHTA, CDR2 FQGNSA. Trimming at V came to 3 bases and at J to 3 bases, leaving 16 bases not matched to a gene. The DNA for the CDR3 is TGTGCCAGCAGCTTTTCAAGCGGGGACCGCTGGCCTGAAGAGACCCAGTACTTC. This gives the protein CASSFSSGDRWPEETQYF.

The CDR3 nucleotides are TGTGCCAGCAGCTCTGACAGGGACGTAGGCTACACCTTC. It yields the protein CASSSDRDVGYTF. The V call is TRBV7-9, the J call TRBJ1-2; 7 nucleotides match TRBD1. CDR3 size: 13 residues. Germline V gene data show CDR1 as SEHNR and CDR2 as FQNEAQ (reference sequence). The ends lost 4 bases at V and 8 bases at J; junction bases unmatched: 7.

In this sample, this clone turned up once. This CDR3 is also generated by other DNA sequences in the sample. The chain combines TRBV19 with TRBJ2-3, with TRBD1 as a possible D gene (6 bases). Germline V gives CDR1 LNHDA, CDR2 SQIVND (reference sequence). V lost 3 bases and J lost 1, with 11 bases in between. CDR3 length equals 15 residues. The CDR3 coding sequence is TGTGCCAGTAGTATTAGGGGGAGCCGCACAGATACGCAGTATTTT. Its translation: CASSIRGSRTDTQYF.

V is TRBV15 and J is TRBJ2-7, with D perhaps TRBD1 or TRBD2 (5 bases each). In germline, CDR1 is LNHNV, CDR2 YYDKDF (reference sequence). The V end lost 1 base, the J end lost 5 bases, and 15 bases lay between the germline ends. The CDR3 contains 15 residues. CDR3 DNA sequence: TGTGCCACCAGCAGAGTTGGCAGGGAGTTCGACGAGCAGTACTTC. Protein product: CATSRVGREFDEQYF.

V gene TRBV4-1 combines with J gene TRBJ1-4; D gene uncertain. V lost 1 base, J lost 7 bases, and 16 bases lay in between. From germline, CDR1 is MGHRA and CDR2 YSYEKL. The CDR3 runs to 16 residues. The chain's CDR3 is CASSQGLGSRGEKLFF. CDR3 DNA sequence: TGCGCCAGCAGCCAAGGGTTGGGCTCCCGGGGTGAAAAACTGTTTTTT.

The V call is TRBV24-1, the J call TRBJ1-5, with D uncertain. Germline assignment: CDR1 KGHDR and CDR2 SFDVKD. The CDR3 spans 14 residues. Deletions cut 7 bases from V and 3 bases from J, with 12 bases between. The CDR3 loop reads CATSPGWTNQPQHF. In DNA, the CDR3 is TGTGCCACCAGCCCCGGGTGGACCAATCAGCCCCAGCATTTT.

V and J are TRBV29-1 and TRBJ1-1; D not certain. The V end was cut by 6 bases, the J end by 1 base, with 9 bases between. The CDR3 is 12 residues long. CDR1 and CDR2 (germline): SQVTM, ANQGSEA. The CDR3 DNA follows: TGCAGCGTCTCGGTCGCGAACACTGAAGCTTTCTTT. It is translated as CSVSVANTEAFF.

This chain connects TRBV28 to TRBJ2-6; D may be TRBD1 or TRBD2 (5 bases each). V was shortened by 6 bases and J by 0 bases, with 12 bases between the two germline ends. Germline loops: CDR1 MDHEN, CDR2 SYDVKM. The CDR3 length is 16 residues. The CDR3 coding sequence is TGTGCCAGCAGGGGTGGGGACCTCTCTGGGGCCAACGTCCTGACTTTC. Its protein is CASRGGDLSGANVLTF.

The chain links TRBV10-3 to TRBJ2-1, with no clear D. This CDR3 has 16 residues. Germline-derived CDR1 and CDR2 are ENHRY and SYGVKD. V was pared by 4 bases and J by 8 bases, with 21 bases between. The CDR3 here is CAISGLGSTVYHEQFF. Written as DNA, the CDR3 is TGTGCCATCAGTGGTCTTGGGTCGACTGTTTATCATGAGCAGTTCTTC.